These 9 T cell receptor beta chains were sequenced from one sample in a study of cytomegalovirus exposure and HLA in healthy donors. The data were produced by immunoSEQ multiplex PCR, yet TCRdb's version contains in-frame clones alone and is incomplete. The sample contains about 130,000 clones, approximately 89% of which appear only once. Sequencing was performed on PBMCs. These receptors came from a woman aged 18 to 35 in good health and CMV-seronegative.

This rearrangement joins TRBV19 to TRBJ1-1, with 8 positions matching TRBD1. Germline V gene data show CDR1 as LNHDA and CDR2 as SQIVND (reference sequence). Trimming cost V 7 bases and J 10 bases; bases outside gene matches: 14. This CDR3 is 14 amino acids long. The CDR3 is CASTSSDRGYAAFF. The CDR3 DNA sequence: TGTGCCAGTACCTCCAGCGACAGGGGCTACGCAGCTTTCTTT.

The rearrangement joins TRBV15 to TRBJ2-7; 9 nucleotides agree with TRBD1. J gave up 2 bases and V 3 bases, and 5 bases lay outside the gene matches. Germline values: CDR1 LNHNV, CDR2 YYDKDF (reference sequence). There are 15 residues in the CDR3. CDR3 DNA: TGTGCCACCAGCAGGGGACAGGGAGCCACCTACGAGCAGTACGTC. This codes for CATSRGQGATYEQYV.

V gene TRBV30 combines with J gene TRBJ2-1; 9 positions match TRBD2. V lost 4 bases, J lost 7 bases, and 5 bases stayed unmatched. This CDR3 is built from 13 residues. Germline V lookup: CDR1 GTSNPN, CDR2 SVGIG (reference sequence). The CDR3 spells CAWNQLAGNEQFF. CDR3 DNA sequence: TGTGCCTGGAATCAGCTAGCGGGGAATGAGCAGTTCTTC.

V and J are TRBV11-2 and TRBJ1-1; no clear D gene. CDR1 is SGHAT, CDR2 FQNNGV, per germline. The CDR3 consists of 11 residues. Deletions cut 5 bases from V and 9 bases from J, with 10 bases between. CDR3 loop: CASSPPGKAFF. The CDR3 DNA sequence: TGTGCCAGCAGCCCGCCCGGTAAAGCTTTCTTT.

This rearrangement joins TRBV30 to TRBJ2-3, with TRBD1 identical over 9 bases. CDR1 and CDR2 from the germline V gene are GTSNPN and SVGIG (reference sequence). V dropped 3 bases and J dropped 3; count of bases not matched to a gene: 7. This CDR3 spans 15 amino acids. In DNA, the CDR3 is TGTGCCTGGAGCGCGGGACAGGGCGCGACAGATACGCAGTATTTT. This encodes CAWSAGQGATDTQYF.

To note about this clone: The junction does not match germline at one end; this may be a read error. The rearrangement joins TRBV5-8 to TRBJ1-5, with TRBD1 as a possible D gene (6 bases). CDR1 and CDR2 from the germline V gene are SGHTS and YDEGEE. The CDR3 has 13 amino acids. CDR3 protein: CATSRGGNQPQHF. The CDR3 DNA sequence: TGTGCCACCAGCAGGGGAGGGAATCAGCCCCAGCATTTT. Using reference TRBV5-8 and TRBJ1-5 for the parts outside the CDR3, the full variable domain is EAGVTQSPTHLIKTRGQQATLRCSPISGHTSVYWYQQALGLGLQFLLWYDEGEERNRGNFPPRFSGRQFPNYSSELNVNALELEDSALYLCATSRGGNQPQHFGDGTRLSIL.

This clone was observed a single time. The chain recombines TRBV19 with TRBJ1-1, with TRBD1 identical over 7 bases. This CDR3 has 15 residues. In germline, CDR1 is LNHDA, CDR2 SQIVND (reference sequence). Trimming cost V 3 bases and J 1 base; bases outside gene matches: 5. The CDR3 DNA is TGTGCCAGTAGTATCGACAGGGCCCAGAACACTGAAGCTTTCTTT. Residues: CASSIDRAQNTEAFF.

The chain recombines TRBV6-5 with TRBJ2-3; 8 bases match TRBD1. After removal of 4 bases from V and 2 bases from J, the junction contained 5 bases not matched to a gene. The CDR3 is 15 amino acids. CDR1 is MNHEY and CDR2 is SVGAGI in the germline V gene. CDR3 in DNA: TGTGCCAGCAGTTCCGGGACAGGACCCACAGATACGCAGTATTTT. Amino acids: CASSSGTGPTDTQYF.

CDR3 DNA: TGTGCCAGCAGCTCCCCCGGACTAGGAGGGTTCTACGAGCAGTACTTC. Translating it yields CASSSPGLGGFYEQYF. V gene TRBV5-6 combines with J gene TRBJ2-7, with TRBD2 matching over 7 bases. V lost 3 bases, J lost 3 bases, and 12 bases stayed unmatched. The CDR3 loop spans 16 amino acids. Germline lookup yields CDR1 SGHDT and CDR2 YYEEEE.